This T cell receptor beta chain originates from a study of regulatory T cells in long-lasting Graves disease. Study findings and constraints: When disease was persistent, TRBV28, TRBJ1-2 and TRBJ2-5 were the favored segments.

The CDR3 extends over 17 amino acids. Germline CDR1 reads MNHEY; CDR2 reads SMNVEV (reference sequence). V trimming: 1 base; J trimming: 0 bases; junction bases outside the gene matches: 5. Time point: newly diagnosed GD, antithyroid drugs for less than 3 months. RNA from PBMCs was the source of the TCR library. Graves' disease diagnosis followed American Thyroid Association guidelines. This clonotype was counted a few times. Its antigen is unknown. Both iRepertoire HTBI primers and Arm-PCR of CDR3 regions were used to build the TCR beta libraries. TCRdb used MiXCR to reprocess the multiplex PCR reads, holding one entry per CDR3 protein. Among over 450,000 distinct CDR3 sequences listed, 12% were seen once. These data also featured in a second study, about T cells in Graves' hyperthyroidism and ophthalmopathy. This second study notes: First-round RT-PCR with HTBI primers amplified the TCR CDR3 region. Most thyroid clonotypes that were expanded above 0.001 also turned up in blood.

This chain links TRBV27 with TRBJ2-1, with 8 bases lining up with TRBD2. The sample here was peripheral blood mononuclear cells (PBMCs), taken at new diagnosis, from a patient treated with antithyroid drugs. The TCR was taken from a woman aged 25 to 39 with Graves disease. Here the CDR3 DNA reads TGTGCCAGCAGTTTATGGATAGCGGGGAACTCCTACAATGAGCAGTTCTTC. Residues: CASSLWIAGNSYNEQFF.